Sequencing of this T cell receptor beta chain was carried out in a study of a mutant IDH1 vaccine in newly diagnosed glioma (dated by TCRdb to the early 2020s). Study-wide context: Of the 32 patients who were treated, around 62% were male and around 40% were female, and the mean age was approximately 40 years. Longitudinal TCRB deep sequencing was done for 25 to 30 treated patients, wherever samples were available for exploratory analyses. Prior to enrollment, standard therapy consisting of radiotherapy alone, temozolomide alone, or radiochemotherapy with temozolomide had been administered to patients, with the combination being received by most patients. Six visits were used for peripheral blood collection: V03 (baseline), V05, V07, V10, V12 and V13. The research as a whole found: Immune responses induced by the vaccine were seen in roughly 95% of patients across multiple MHC alleles. Selection of PBMC samples for TCRB deep sequencing was based on availability. Pseudoprogression seemed to be unrelated to changes in the top peripheral T cell clonotypes found by TCRB sequencing. It was noted by the authors that analyses of patient blood samples could not be reproduced owing to sample limitations.

Library preparation was by the immunoSEQ multiplex PCR assay. Rearranged TCR beta chain sequences were amplified with the hsTCRB Kit following the manufacturer's protocol. Sequencing of TCRB libraries was carried out on an Illumina MiSeq. The published analysis was carried out like this. Demultiplexing, trimming and gene mapping were performed with the kit vendor's proprietary platform. The table was pulled from immuneACCESS by TCRdb, which kept in-frame rearrangements only. Such tables lose some clones; where checked, under half of the loss comes from unresolved V genes, and the rest has no known cause. That table supplies the V and J calls and clone size; D and trimming were determined from the DNA. Across this sample there are 90,000 to 95,000 clones, with about 80% seen only once. Of the sample, around 7% is held by the ten largest clones. On this clone: What antigen it recognizes has not been identified. The input lacks base qualities; no much larger clone sits a single base away.

Spanning cysteine to phenylalanine, the CDR3 consists of 15 amino acids. CDR3 DNA is the only sequence kept; it has 45 bases, read in frame from the first base. Trimming costs V 8 bases and J 5 bases, and their ends lie 19 bases apart. Sequences SNHLY (CDR1) and FYNNEI (CDR2) are obtained from the germline V gene. The time point tag for this specimen amounts to: baseline, week 1 (first vaccination visit). The treatment or condition label, read with the paper, signifies: pre-vaccination baseline after standard-of-care therapy. All donors had newly diagnosed IDH1-mutant astrocytomas of WHO grade 3 or 4 that showed loss of nuclear ATRX. The samples were drawn from NOA16, a multicentre, single-arm, open-label phase I trial in Germany that tested a mutant IDH1 peptide vaccine in humans for the first time. For immunogenicity testing, the blood drawn at visit V03 was used as the baseline sample. The DNeasy Blood and Tissue Kit was used to extract genomic DNA from EDTA blood for TCRB sequencing.

The rearrangement joined TRBV2 to TRBJ2-1, with the D gene too uncertain to name. The sequencing used PBMCs, collected from a glioma patient treated with radiotherapy, temozolomide or both. This clonotype was sampled from a woman aged 45-59 years with glioma. Here the CDR3 is given as CASLLEVLKNNEQFF. The nucleotides are TGTGCCAGCCTACTCGAAGTACTGAAAAACAATGAGCAGTTCTTC.